This TCR beta chain derives from a study of blood T cell repertoires in COVID-19. On the study more broadly: Sources were T cells, B-cell-depleted T cells, or PBMCs; the material itself was cDNA or gDNA.

Per the authors' pipeline: How many nucleated cells were present was estimated from reference gene primer amplification. The data were produced by immunoSEQ multiplex PCR, yet TCRdb's version contains in-frame clones alone and is incomplete. From that table come the V and J calls and clone size; the DNA was used to work out D and trimming. The sample includes approximately 50,000 clones, 91% of them seen just once. From germline, CDR1 is SNHLY and CDR2 FYNNEI. V lost 4 bases to trimming and J lost 10 bases, with 19 bases between them. The CDR3 extends over 14 amino acids. The sequence derives from a man aged 50-60 years with active COVID-19. J is TRBJ2-5 and V is TRBV2; D possibly corresponds to TRBD2 (6 bases). Sequenced input: peripheral blood. CDR3 amino acids: CASSGGTGVGVQYF. The DNA of the CDR3 is TGTGCCAGCAGTGGCGGAACGGGAGTTGGGGTCCAGTACTTC.